The 26 T cell receptor beta chains below come from one sample, sequenced in a study of blood T cell repertoires in COVID-19. Data came from immunoSEQ multiplex PCR; TCRdb stores just in-frame clones and leaves some out. The table has approximately 180,000 clones, approximately 90% seen once; the top ten hold approximately 4%. Material: peripheral blood. The receptor source for this set is a human donor in a cohort sampled during active COVID-19.

The chain joins TRBV27 to TRBJ1-5, with D tentatively TRBD1 (5 bases). Germline CDR1 MNHEY, CDR2 SMNVEV (reference sequence). V lost 5 bases and J 0 bases, leaving 14 bases between the germline ends. The CDR3 spans 16 residues. The CDR3 loop reads CASSITGSYSNQPQHF. The CDR3 nucleotides read TGTGCCAGCAGTATAACAGGCAGCTATAGCAATCAGCCCCAGCATTTT.

This clone was picked up one time. The rearrangement uses TRBV19 and TRBJ1-6, with D possibly being TRBD1 (5 bases). Trimming removed 3 bases from V and 0 bases from J, with 6 bases in between. The V gene's germline CDR1 is LNHDA and CDR2 SQIVND (reference sequence). The CDR3 has 15 residues. The CDR3 DNA follows: TGTGCCAGTAGTATGGGGGGCTCCTATAATTCACCCCTCCACTTT. Translated, it gives CASSMGGSYNSPLHF.

V is TRBV7-8 and J is TRBJ2-7; the D gene is possibly TRBD1 (6 bases). V dropped 5 bases and J dropped 5 bases, with 10 bases sitting between them. Germline V gene lookup returns CDR1 SGHVS and CDR2 FQNEAQ. CDR3 length: 12 amino acids. CDR3 in amino acids: CASSRTANEQYF. CDR3 coding DNA: TGTGCCAGCAGCAGGACAGCGAACGAGCAGTACTTC.

This sequence joins TRBV5-8 and TRBJ1-1; perhaps TRBD1 as D (5 bases). The CDR3 is 11 residues long. The germline V and J ends were trimmed by 6 bases and 8 bases, with 11 bases remaining between them. Germline loops: CDR1 SGHTS, CDR2 YDEGEE. The CDR3 DNA sequence: TGTGCCAGCAAGGGCGGGGCCGAAGCTTTCTTT. Translation gives CASKGGAEAFF.

This clone has just a few counts. This sequence joins TRBV4-1 and TRBJ1-5; D gene unclear. Per germline, CDR1 MGHRA and CDR2 YSYEKL. The CDR3 consists of 15 residues. The V end was cut by 2 bases, the J end by 0 bases, with 8 bases between. The DNA for the CDR3 is TGCGCCAGCAGCCAATTACATGATAGCAATCAGCCCCAGCATTTT. Amino acid sequence: CASSQLHDSNQPQHF.

The chain has TRBV7-2 and TRBJ2-5, with D possibly being TRBD1 (5 bases). Germline-derived CDR1 and CDR2 are SGHTA and FQGNSA. CDR3 length: 15 residues. V dropped 4 bases and J dropped 2 bases, with 14 bases sitting between them. For the CDR3, the DNA is TGTGCCAGCAGCTCCTCCCGACGGACACAAGAGACCCAGTACTTC. Encoded protein: CASSSSRRTQETQYF.

The genes are TRBV7-2 and TRBJ1-3, with D unresolved. Trimming pared 3 bases from V and 13 bases from J, leaving 16 bases between. The germline V gene encodes CDR1 SGHTA and CDR2 FQGNSA. The CDR3 runs to 13 residues. CDR3 coding DNA: TGTGCCAGCAGCTTGTCAGAGGTGACGGGAATATATTTT. This sequence encodes CASSLSEVTGIYF.

The chain couples TRBV3-1 (or the pseudogene TRBV3-2) to TRBJ2-2, with D perhaps matching TRBD2 (6 bases). V shed 5 bases and J shed 3 bases, with 16 bases lying between them. The CDR3 extends over 16 amino acids. Germline lookup yields CDR1 LGHDT and CDR2 YNNKEL (reference sequence). CDR3 in DNA: TGTGCCAGCAGCTCATGGACGCGGGGTGACACCGGGGAGCTGTTTTTT. This translates into CASSSWTRGDTGELFF.

This sequence joins TRBV4-1 and TRBJ1-5; TRBD1 might be the D (5 bases). This CDR3 comprises 13 residues. CDR1 is MGHRA and CDR2 is YSYEKL in the germline V gene. The V gene lost 1 base and the J gene lost 5 bases, with 6 bases spanning the gap. The CDR3 loop is CASSQGQYQPQHF. The CDR3 nucleotides are TGCGCCAGCAGCCAAGGACAGTATCAGCCCCAGCATTTT.

J is TRBJ2-7 and V is TRBV3-1 (or the pseudogene TRBV3-2); TRBD1 agrees at 9 bases. The CDR3 runs to 13 residues. V shed 4 bases and J 6 bases; nucleotides not matched to a gene: 4. CDR1 and CDR2 from the germline V gene are LGHDT and YNNKEL (reference sequence). The CDR3 reads CASSRQGVGEQYF. The CDR3 DNA sequence: TGTGCCAGCAGCCGACAGGGGGTGGGCGAGCAGTACTTC.

The rearrangement links TRBV6-5 to TRBJ2-1, with 9 positions matching TRBD1. Per germline, CDR1 MNHEY and CDR2 SVGAGI. The CDR3 runs to 14 residues. V lost 4 bases and J lost 7; bases outside the gene matches: 5. DNA for the CDR3: TGTGCCAGCAGTTTTGGACAGGGGCGAAATGAGCAGTTCTTC. Amino acid sequence: CASSFGQGRNEQFF.

V and J are TRBV4-1 and TRBJ1-5; possibly TRBD1 for D (6 bases). The CDR3 runs 17 residues. The V end lost 1 base, the J end lost 2 bases, and 15 bases lay between the germline ends. Germline assignment: CDR1 MGHRA and CDR2 YSYEKL. This chain's CDR3 is CASSQVGAGVGNQPQHF. CDR3 nucleotide sequence: TGCGCCAGCAGCCAAGTGGGGGCAGGGGTTGGCAATCAGCCCCAGCATTTT.

The V call is TRBV6-2 or TRBV6-3, the J call TRBJ1-1, with a possible D match to TRBD1 (5 bases). Trimming shortened V by 1 base and J by 6 bases, and 9 bases separated the two germline ends. Germline loops: CDR1 MNHEY, CDR2 SVGEGT. The CDR3 runs 13 residues. Written as DNA, the CDR3 is TGTGCCAGCAGTTACTTGGGGCGCGCTGAAGCTTTCTTT. It encodes CASSYLGRAEAFF.

This rearrangement joins TRBV7-9 to TRBJ2-1, with D maybe TRBD2 (6 bases). The V end lost 1 base, the J end lost 9 bases, and 13 bases lay between the germline ends. The CDR3 has 14 residues. Germline V gene data show CDR1 as SEHNR and CDR2 as FQNEAQ (reference sequence). CDR3 protein: CASSLDTSIGEQFF. CDR3 bases: TGTGCCAGCAGCTTAGATACTAGCATCGGTGAGCAGTTCTTC.

This chain joins TRBV11-2 and TRBJ2-7; the D gene is possibly TRBD1 (5 bases). Germline V gives CDR1 SGHAT, CDR2 FQNNGV. Trimming left V 5 bases short and J 1 base short, with 15 bases between. The CDR3 runs to 15 residues. The chain's CDR3 is CASSTRRAGSYEQYF. CDR3 bases: TGTGCCAGCAGCACCCGCAGGGCCGGATCCTACGAGCAGTACTTC.

J is TRBJ2-5 and V is TRBV9, with D maybe TRBD2 (6 bases). Trimming removed 0 bases at V and 5 bases at J, with 11 bases between. In germline, CDR1 is SGDLS, CDR2 YYNGEE. The CDR3 spans 14 residues. The DNA for the CDR3 is TGTGCCAGCAGCGTAGGGGTCGGGACTGAGACCCAGTACTTC. This sequence encodes CASSVGVGTETQYF.

The chain uses TRBV5-1 and TRBJ2-1, with 10 bases identical to TRBD2. This CDR3 has 18 residues. Losses at the gene ends were 0 bases for V and 4 bases for J; bases not matched to a gene: 10. Per the germline V gene, CDR1 is SGHRS and CDR2 is YFSETQ. The chain's CDR3 is CASSLVYLAGVGYNEQFF. CDR3 bases: TGCGCCAGCAGCTTGGTTTATCTAGCGGGGGTTGGGTACAATGAGCAGTTCTTC.

In this sample, this clone turned up once. This rearrangement joins TRBV5-5 to TRBJ2-7; 14 nucleotides align to TRBD2. With 4 bases clipped from V and 4 bases from J, the junction kept 7 bases outside the gene matches. Germline values: CDR1 SGHKS, CDR2 YYEKEE (reference sequence). The CDR3 sequence is 16 residues long. CDR3 loop: CASSLGLAGAVYEQYF. Written as DNA, the CDR3 is TGTGCCAGCAGCCTGGGACTAGCGGGAGCGGTGTACGAGCAGTACTTC.

This chain links TRBV13 with TRBJ2-3, with 14 bases lining up with TRBD2. Trimming took 5 bases from V and 0 from J; bases not matched to a gene: 4. The CDR3 loop spans 17 amino acids. Germline V lookup: CDR1 PRHDT, CDR2 FYEKMQ (reference sequence). In DNA form, the CDR3 reads TGTGCCAGCAGCCGGACTAGCGGGAGGCCTAGCACAGATACGCAGTATTTT. Translated: CASSRTSGRPSTDTQYF.

The genes are TRBV11-2 and TRBJ2-1, with D perhaps TRBD2 (5 bases). Between the trimmed V and J ends, which lost 5 bases and 4 bases, there was a span of 15 bases. CDR1 and CDR2 (germline): SGHAT, FQNNGV. This CDR3 comprises 15 residues. CDR3 nucleotides: TGTGCCAGCAGCCCCGCCTCGGGGAATTACAATGAGCAGTTCTTC. Its protein product is CASSPASGNYNEQFF.

V and J are TRBV11-3 and TRBJ1-5, with no clear D. The CDR3 has 19 residues. CDR1 SGHNT and CDR2 YENEEA come from the germline V gene. Trimming removed 0 bases from V and 2 bases from J, with 20 bases in between. CDR3 nucleotide sequence: TGTGCCAGCAGCTTAGAAGAACCCAAGGTAGCAGTCGGCAATCAGCCCCAGCATTTT. It yields the protein CASSLEEPKVAVGNQPQHF. Looking up the rest from reference TRBV11-3 and TRBJ1-5 gives the full variable domain: EAGVVQSPRYKIIEKKQPVAFWCNPISGHNTLYWYLQNLGQGPELLIRYENEEAVDDSQLPKDRFSAERLKGVDSTLKIQPAELGDSAVYLCASSLEEPKVAVGNQPQHFGDGTRLSIL.

Worth noting for this clone: Other nucleotide sequences from this sample produce the same CDR3. The rearrangement joins TRBV6-5 to TRBJ2-2; tentatively, D is TRBD1 (6 bases). This CDR3 region has 13 residues. V lost 2 bases to trimming and J lost 5 bases, with 6 bases between them. The V gene's germline CDR1 is MNHEY and CDR2 SVGAGI. The CDR3: CASSYRGTGELFF. CDR3 DNA: TGTGCCAGCAGTTACAGGGGGACCGGGGAGCTGTTTTTT.

The J gene is TRBJ2-7, the V gene TRBV18, with TRBD2 matching 8 bases. V shed 3 bases, J shed 2 bases, and the junction held 6 bases outside the gene matches. CDR1 is KGHSH, CDR2 LQKENI, per germline. CDR3 length: 15 residues. This CDR3 reads CASSPATSAAYEQYF. The CDR3 nucleotides read TGTGCCAGCTCACCTGCGACTAGCGCCGCCTACGAGCAGTACTTC. Full variable domain (missing parts from reference TRBV18 and TRBJ2-7): NAGVMQNPRHLVRRRGQEARLRCSPMKGHSHVYWYRQLPEEGLKFMVYLQKENIIDESGMPKERFSAEFPKEGPSILRIQQVVRGDSAAYFCASSPATSAAYEQYFGPGTRLTVT.

The chain couples TRBV11-3 to TRBJ2-2; 7 bases are a match to TRBD2. The length of the CDR3 is 15 residues. V lost 6 bases, J lost 0 bases, and 4 bases stayed unmatched. The germline V gene encodes CDR1 SGHNT and CDR2 YENEEA. The DNA for the CDR3 is TGTGCCAGCAGTCCCGGACTAGCGAACACCGGGGAGCTGTTTTTT. Its translation: CASSPGLANTGELFF.

The V gene is TRBV5-4, the J gene TRBJ1-2; 12 positions agree with TRBD1. The CDR3 spans 14 residues. The V segment lost 5 bases and the J segment 5 bases; nucleotides outside the gene matches: 4. Germline lookup yields CDR1 SGHNT and CDR2 YYREEE (reference sequence). The CDR3: CASRWGQGAYGYTF. CDR3 in DNA: TGTGCCAGCAGATGGGGACAGGGGGCTTATGGCTACACCTTC.

V is TRBV4-1 and J is TRBJ2-7, with 7 bases aligning to TRBD2. CDR1 is MGHRA and CDR2 is YSYEKL in the germline V gene. The CDR3 is 14 amino acids. With 4 bases clipped from V and 0 bases from J, the junction kept 3 bases outside the gene matches. The CDR3 DNA sequence: TGCGCCAGCAGCCCGAGGGACTACTCCTACGAGCAGTACTTC. Translation: CASSPRDYSYEQYF.